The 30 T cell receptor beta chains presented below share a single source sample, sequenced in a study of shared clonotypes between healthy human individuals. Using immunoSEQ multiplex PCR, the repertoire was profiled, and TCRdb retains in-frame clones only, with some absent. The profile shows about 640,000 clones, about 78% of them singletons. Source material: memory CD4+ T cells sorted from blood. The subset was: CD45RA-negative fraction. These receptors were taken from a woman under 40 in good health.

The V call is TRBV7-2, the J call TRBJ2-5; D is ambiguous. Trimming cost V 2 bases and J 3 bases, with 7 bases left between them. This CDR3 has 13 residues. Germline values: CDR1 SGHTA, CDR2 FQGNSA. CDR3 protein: CASSLYDKETQYF. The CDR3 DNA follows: TGTGCCAGCAGCTTATACGACAAAGAGACCCAGTACTTC. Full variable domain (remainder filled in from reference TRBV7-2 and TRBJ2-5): GAGVSQSPSNKVTEKGKDVELRCDPISGHTALYWYRQSLGQGLEFLIYFQGNSAPDKSGLPSDRFSAERTGGSVSTLTIQRTQQEDSAVYLCASSLYDKETQYFGPGTRLLVL.

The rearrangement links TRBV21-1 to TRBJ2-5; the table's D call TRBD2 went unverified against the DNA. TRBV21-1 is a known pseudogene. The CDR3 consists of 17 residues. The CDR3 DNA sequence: TGTGCCAGCAGCAAAGAAGCTCTAGCGGGAGGTTGGGAGACCCAGTACTTC. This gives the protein CASSKEALAGGWETQYF.

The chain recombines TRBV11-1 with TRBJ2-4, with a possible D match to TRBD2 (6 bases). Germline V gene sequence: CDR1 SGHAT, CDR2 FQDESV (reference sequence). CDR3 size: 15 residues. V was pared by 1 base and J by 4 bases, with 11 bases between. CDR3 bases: TGTGCCAGCAGCTTAGTCTTGGGGGGTAAAAACATTCAGTACTTC. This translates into CASSLVLGGKNIQYF.

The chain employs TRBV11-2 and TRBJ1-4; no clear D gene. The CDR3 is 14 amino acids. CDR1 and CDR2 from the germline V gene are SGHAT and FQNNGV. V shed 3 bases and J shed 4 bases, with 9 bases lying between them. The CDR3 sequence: CASSFIGYNEKLFF. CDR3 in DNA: TGTGCCAGCAGCTTCATAGGCTATAATGAAAAACTGTTTTTT.

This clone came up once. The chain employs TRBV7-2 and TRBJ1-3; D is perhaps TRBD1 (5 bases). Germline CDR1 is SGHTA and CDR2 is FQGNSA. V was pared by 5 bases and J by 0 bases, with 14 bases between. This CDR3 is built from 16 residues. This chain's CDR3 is CASSRGTASSGNTIYF. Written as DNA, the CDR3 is TGTGCCAGCAGCCGAGGGACGGCCTCCTCTGGAAACACCATATATTTT.

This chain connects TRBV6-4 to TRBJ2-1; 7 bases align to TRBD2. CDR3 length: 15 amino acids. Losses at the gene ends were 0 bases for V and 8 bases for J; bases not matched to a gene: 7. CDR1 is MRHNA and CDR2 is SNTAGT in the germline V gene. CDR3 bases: TGTGCCAGCAGTGACTCCGGCGGGAGTAGAGATGAGCAGTTCTTC. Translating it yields CASSDSGGSRDEQFF.

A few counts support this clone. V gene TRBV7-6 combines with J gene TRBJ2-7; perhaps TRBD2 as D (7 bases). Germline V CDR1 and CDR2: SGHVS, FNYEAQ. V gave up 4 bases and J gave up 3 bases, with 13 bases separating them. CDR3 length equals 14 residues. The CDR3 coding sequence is TGTGCCAGCAGCTCGGGGGGCGGGATCTACGAGCAGTACTTC. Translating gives CASSSGGGIYEQYF.

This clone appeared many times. CDR3 sequence: CASRKSNGREPNQPQHF. In DNA, the CDR3 is TGTGCCAGCAGAAAAAGCAATGGACGGGAACCTAATCAGCCCCAGCATTTT. The chain combines TRBV28 with TRBJ1-5; no clear D gene. The germline gives CDR1 MDHEN, CDR2 SYDVKM. Trimming stripped 6 bases from V and 4 bases from J, with 22 bases between. The CDR3 totals 17 residues.

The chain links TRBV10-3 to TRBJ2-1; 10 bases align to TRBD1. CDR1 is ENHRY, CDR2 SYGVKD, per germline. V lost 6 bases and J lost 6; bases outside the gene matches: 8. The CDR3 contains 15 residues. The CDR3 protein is CAISADRGRFNEQFF. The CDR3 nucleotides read TGTGCCATCAGCGCCGACAGGGGGCGATTCAATGAGCAGTTCTTC.

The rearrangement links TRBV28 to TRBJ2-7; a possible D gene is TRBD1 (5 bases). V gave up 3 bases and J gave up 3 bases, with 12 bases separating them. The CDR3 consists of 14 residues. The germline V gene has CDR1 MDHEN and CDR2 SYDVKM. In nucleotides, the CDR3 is TGTGCCAGCAGTTTGCACAGGACCTACTACGAGCAGTACTTC. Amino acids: CASSLHRTYYEQYF.

The CDR3 coding sequence is TGCGCCAGCAGCTTTGGAGGGGGGTCAGAGACCCAGTACTTC. Its protein is CASSFGGGSETQYF. This sequence joins TRBV5-1 and TRBJ2-5, with D possibly being TRBD1 or TRBD2 (6 bases each). Germline-derived CDR1 and CDR2 are SGHRS and YFSETQ. The V end was cut by 2 bases, the J end by 4 bases, with 12 bases between. The CDR3 has 14 amino acids.

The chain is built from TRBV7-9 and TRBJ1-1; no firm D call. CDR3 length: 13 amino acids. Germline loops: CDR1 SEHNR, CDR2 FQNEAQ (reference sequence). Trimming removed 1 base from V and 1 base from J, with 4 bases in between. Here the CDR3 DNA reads TGTGCCAGCAGCTTAGAACCGAACACTGAAGCTTTCTTT. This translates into CASSLEPNTEAFF.

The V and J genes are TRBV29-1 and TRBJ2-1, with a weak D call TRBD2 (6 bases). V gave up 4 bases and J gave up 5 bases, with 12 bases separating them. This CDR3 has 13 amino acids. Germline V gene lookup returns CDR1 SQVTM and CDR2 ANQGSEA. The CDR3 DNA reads TGCAGCGTTGCCAGACTAGTCAACAATGAGCAGTTCTTC. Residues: CSVARLVNNEQFF.

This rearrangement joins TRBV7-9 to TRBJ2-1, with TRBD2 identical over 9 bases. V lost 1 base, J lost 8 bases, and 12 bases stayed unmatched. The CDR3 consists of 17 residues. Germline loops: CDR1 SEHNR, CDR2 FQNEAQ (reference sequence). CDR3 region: CASSLGTSGLGIDEQFF. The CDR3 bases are TGTGCCAGCAGCTTAGGTACTAGCGGGTTAGGCATCGATGAGCAGTTCTTC. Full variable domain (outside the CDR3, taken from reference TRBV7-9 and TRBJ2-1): DTGVSQNPRHKITKRGQNVTFRCDPISEHNRLYWYRQTLGQGPEFLTYFQNEAQLEKSRLLSDRFSAERPKGSFSTLEIQRTEQGDSAMYLCASSLGTSGLGIDEQFFGPGTRLTVL.

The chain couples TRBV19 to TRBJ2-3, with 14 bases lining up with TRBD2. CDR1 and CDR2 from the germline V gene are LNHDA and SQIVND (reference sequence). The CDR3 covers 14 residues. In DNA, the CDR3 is TGTGCTGTAGGACTAGCGGGAGGATTAGATACGCAGTATTTT. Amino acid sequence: CAVGLAGGLDTQYF.

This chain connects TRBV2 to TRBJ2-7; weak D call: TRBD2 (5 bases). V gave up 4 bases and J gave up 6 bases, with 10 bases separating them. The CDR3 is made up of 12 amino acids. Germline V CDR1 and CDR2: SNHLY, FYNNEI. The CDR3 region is CASSAYRGEQYF. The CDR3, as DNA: TGTGCCAGCAGTGCCTACCGGGGCGAGCAGTACTTC.

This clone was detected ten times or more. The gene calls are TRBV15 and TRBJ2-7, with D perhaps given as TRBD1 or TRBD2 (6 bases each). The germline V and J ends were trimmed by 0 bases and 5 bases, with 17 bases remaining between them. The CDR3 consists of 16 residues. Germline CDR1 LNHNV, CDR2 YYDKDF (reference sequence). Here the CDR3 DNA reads TGTGCCACCAGCAGAGATCCTCCGGGGGCGGGCGACGAGCAGTACTTC. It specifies CATSRDPPGAGDEQYF.

CDR3 nucleotide sequence: TGTGCCACCAGCAGAGATATCATGCCCAATAACTACGAGCAGTACTTC. This translates into CATSRDIMPNNYEQYF. V gene TRBV15 combines with J gene TRBJ2-7; D unresolved. This CDR3 contains 16 residues. Germline V gene data show CDR1 as LNHNV and CDR2 as YYDKDF (reference sequence). The V gene lost 0 bases and the J gene lost 3 bases, with 15 bases spanning the gap.

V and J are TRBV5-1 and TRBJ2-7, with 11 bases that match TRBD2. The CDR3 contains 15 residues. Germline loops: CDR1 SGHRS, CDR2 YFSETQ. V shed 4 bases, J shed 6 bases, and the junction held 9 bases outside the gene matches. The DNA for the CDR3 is TGCGCCAGCAGCCCGGGACTAGCGGCGTTACGCGAGCAGTACTTC. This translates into CASSPGLAALREQYF.

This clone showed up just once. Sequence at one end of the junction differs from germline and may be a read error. CDR3 residues: CASSVRSHFWRELVDTQYF. The DNA for the CDR3 is TGTGCTAGCAGCGTCCGAAGTCATTTTTGGCGGGAGTTGGTAGATACGCAGTATTTT. V and J are TRBV9 and TRBJ2-3, with 7 bases aligning to TRBD2. This CDR3 region has 19 residues. CDR1 is SGDLS, CDR2 YYNGEE, per germline. The full variable domain, rest sourced from reference TRBV9 and TRBJ2-3, is DSGVTQTPKHLITATGQRVTLRCSPRSGDLSVYWYQQSLDQGLQFLIQYYNGEERAKGNILERFSAQQFPDLHSELNLSSLELGDSALYFCASSVRSHFWRELVDTQYFGPGTRLTVL.

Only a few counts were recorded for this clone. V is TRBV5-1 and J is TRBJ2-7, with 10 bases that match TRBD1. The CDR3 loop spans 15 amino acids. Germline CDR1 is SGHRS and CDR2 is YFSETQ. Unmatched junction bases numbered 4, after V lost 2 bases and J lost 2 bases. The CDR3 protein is CASSFGTGATYEQYF. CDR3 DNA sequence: TGCGCCAGCAGCTTCGGGACAGGGGCCACCTACGAGCAGTACTTC.

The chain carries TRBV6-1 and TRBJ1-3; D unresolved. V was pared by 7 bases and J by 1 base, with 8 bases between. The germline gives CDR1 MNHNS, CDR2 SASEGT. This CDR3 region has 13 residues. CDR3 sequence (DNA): TGTGCCAGCACGCGGTCTTCTGGAAACACCATATATTTT. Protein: CASTRSSGNTIYF.

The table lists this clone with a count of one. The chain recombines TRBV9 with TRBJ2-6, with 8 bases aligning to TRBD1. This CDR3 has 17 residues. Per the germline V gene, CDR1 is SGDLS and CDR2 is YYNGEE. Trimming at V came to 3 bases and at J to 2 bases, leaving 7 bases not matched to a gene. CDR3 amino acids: CASSARTGPTGANVLTF. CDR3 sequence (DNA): TGTGCCAGCAGCGCTCGGACAGGGCCCACTGGGGCCAACGTCCTGACTTTC.

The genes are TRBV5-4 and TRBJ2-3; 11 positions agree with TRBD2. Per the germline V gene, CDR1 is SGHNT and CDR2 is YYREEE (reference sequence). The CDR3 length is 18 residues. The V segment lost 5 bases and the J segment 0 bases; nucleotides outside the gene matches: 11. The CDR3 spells CASSAGTSGITSTDTQYF. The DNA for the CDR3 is TGTGCCAGCAGTGCCGGGACTAGCGGAATCACTAGCACAGATACGCAGTATTTT.

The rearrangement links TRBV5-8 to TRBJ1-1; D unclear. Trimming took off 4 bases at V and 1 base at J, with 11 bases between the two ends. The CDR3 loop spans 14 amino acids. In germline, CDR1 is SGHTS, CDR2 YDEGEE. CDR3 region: CASSPDWGNTEAFF. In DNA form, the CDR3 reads TGTGCCAGCAGCCCTGATTGGGGGAACACTGAAGCTTTCTTT.

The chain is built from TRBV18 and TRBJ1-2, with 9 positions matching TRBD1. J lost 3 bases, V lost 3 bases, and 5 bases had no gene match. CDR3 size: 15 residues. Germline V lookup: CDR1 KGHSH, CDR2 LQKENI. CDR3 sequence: CASSPRTGEHYGYTF. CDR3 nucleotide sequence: TGTGCCAGCTCACCCCGGACAGGGGAGCACTATGGCTACACCTTC.

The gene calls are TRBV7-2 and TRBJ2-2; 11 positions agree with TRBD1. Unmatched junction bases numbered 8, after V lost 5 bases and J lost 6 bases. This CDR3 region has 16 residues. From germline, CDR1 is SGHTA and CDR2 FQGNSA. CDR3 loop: CASSEAGTGGSGELFF. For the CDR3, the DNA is TGTGCCAGCAGCGAAGCCGGGACAGGGGGGTCCGGGGAGCTGTTTTTT.

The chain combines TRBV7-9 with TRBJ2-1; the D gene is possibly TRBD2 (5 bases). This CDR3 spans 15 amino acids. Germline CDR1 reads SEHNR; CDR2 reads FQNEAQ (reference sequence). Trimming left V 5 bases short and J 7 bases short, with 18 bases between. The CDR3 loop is CASSHLEGLHNEQFF. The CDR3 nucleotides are TGTGCCAGCAGCCACTTAGAGGGCCTGCATAATGAGCAGTTCTTC. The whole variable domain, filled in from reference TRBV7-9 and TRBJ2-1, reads DTGVSQNPRHKITKRGQNVTFRCDPISEHNRLYWYRQTLGQGPEFLTYFQNEAQLEKSRLLSDRFSAERPKGSFSTLEIQRTEQGDSAMYLCASSHLEGLHNEQFFGPGTRLTVL.

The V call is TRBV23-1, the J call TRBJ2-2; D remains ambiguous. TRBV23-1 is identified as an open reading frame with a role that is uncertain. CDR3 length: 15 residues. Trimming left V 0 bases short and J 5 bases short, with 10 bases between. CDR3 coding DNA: TGCGCCAGCAGTCAATCGGCCCCAGCTACCGGGGAGCTGTTTTTT. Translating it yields CASSQSAPATGELFF.

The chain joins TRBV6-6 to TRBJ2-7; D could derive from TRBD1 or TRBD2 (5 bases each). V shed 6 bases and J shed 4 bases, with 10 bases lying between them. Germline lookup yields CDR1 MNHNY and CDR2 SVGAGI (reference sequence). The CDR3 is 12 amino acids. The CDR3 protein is CASRGETYEQYF. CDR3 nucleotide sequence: TGTGCCAGCAGGGGGGAAACGTACGAGCAGTACTTC.